A selection of T cell receptor beta chains follows, all from one sample in a study of T-cell memory formation after mild COVID-19. TCRdb independently ran MiXCR on the 5' RACE reads; one entry per CDR3 protein. The table records 150,000 to 200,000 distinct CDR3 sequences, approximately 12% of them present only once. Sequencing used PBMCs or a T cell subset sorted from them (not recorded which). All receptors come from a man younger than 30 who had mild COVID-19 (a few samples of this study predate the infection). Cell type and time point are not known. Both conserved end residues are part of each CDR3. D genes are given only for firm matches. Clone size is stated in some rows and not others, as once, few, many or a class when expanded.

j_gene	v_gene	abundance	d_gene	CDR3nt	CDR3aa
TRBJ1-6	TRBV7-2	.	.	TGTGCCAGCAGTATAACCGGGACGGGTAATTCACCCCTCCACTTT	CASSITGTGNSPLHF
TRBJ1-2	TRBV7-2	.	.	TGTGCCAGCAGAAAGGGGGTCCATGGCTACACCTTC	CASRKGVHGYTF
TRBJ2-3	TRBV6-6	few	TRBD2	TGTGCCAGCAGTTCTTTCGCGGGGGGGGCCACAGATACGCAGTATTTT	CASSSFAGGATDTQYF
TRBJ2-3	TRBV4-2	few	TRBD2	TGTGCCAGCAGCCAAGTCGGCCGCGGGGGGGCACGTGATACGCAGTATTTT	CASSQVGRGGARDTQYF
TRBJ1-1	TRBV7-8	few	.	TGTGCCAGCAGCTTTCGGCTACAGGGCCCCACTGAAGCTTTCTTT	CASSFRLQGPTEAFF
TRBJ2-3	TRBV7-2	few	.	TGTGCCTCATTAGCGCGCACAGATACGCAGTATTTT	CASLARTDTQYF
TRBJ1-4	TRBV19	few	.	TGTGCCAGTATGGGGGTTCGGAATGAAAAACTGTTTTTT	CASMGVRNEKLFF
TRBJ1-5	TRBV6-1	.	TRBD1	TGTGCCACGGCCGACGGGACAGGTTTTGGTAGGCCCCAGCATTTT	CATADGTGFGRPQHF
TRBJ2-7	TRBV5-1	many	.	TGCGCCAGCACAAAAACAGGGTCCCACGAGCAGTACTTC	CASTKTGSHEQYF
TRBJ2-6	TRBV4-2	many	.	TGTGCCAGCAGCCAAGTAGGGGCTGGGGCCAACGTCCTGACTTTC	CASSQVGAGANVLTF
TRBJ1-5	TRBV7-9	few	.	TGTGCCAGCAGCTCGACCGAGAAAGACAGAGTCAATCAGCCCCAGCATTTT	CASSSTEKDRVNQPQHF
TRBJ1-1	TRBV2	.	.	TGTGCCAGCAGTGCTAACAGGGACACTGAAGCTTTCTTT	CASSANRDTEAFF
TRBJ2-7	TRBV7-9	few	.	TGTGCCAGCAGCTGGAAGACCTACGAGCAGTACTTC	CASSWKTYEQYF
TRBJ1-4	TRBV7-2	.	.	TGTGCCAGCAGCCCCCGGACATTATCAACTAATGAAAAACTGTTTTTT	CASSPRTLSTNEKLFF
TRBJ1-2	TRBV24-1	.	.	TGTGCCACCAGTGATCGGGGATCGGTGGGCGGCTACACCTTC	CATSDRGSVGGYTF
TRBJ1-1	TRBV6-2/TRBV6-3	few	TRBD1	TGTGCCAGCAGCAGACTCTTGACAGGGACGAACACTGAAGCTTTCTTT	CASSRLLTGTNTEAFF
TRBJ1-2	TRBV4-2	.	.	TGTGCCAGCAGCCAAGAGGTCTATGGCTACACCTTC	CASSQEVYGYTF
TRBJ2-5	TRBV6-5	.	.	TGTGCCAGCAGTTACGGGACGGGGGTAGGGTTCGGAGAGACCCAGTACTTC	CASSYGTGVGFGETQYF
TRBJ2-1	TRBV12-3/TRBV12-4	few	.	TGTGCCAGCAGTTCACAAAGAGGGGGATCTCAGTTCTTC	CASSSQRGGSQFF
TRBJ1-1	TRBV9	few	.	TGTGCCAGCAGCGTAGCTCCGAACACTGAAGCTTTCTTT	CASSVAPNTEAFF
TRBJ1-1	TRBV7-2	few	TRBD1	TGTGCCAGCAGCTCCTCGGACAGGGCGAACACTGAAGCTTTCTTT	CASSSSDRANTEAFF
TRBJ2-7	TRBV12-3/TRBV12-4	.	.	TGTGCCAGCAGTCCCCACAAGGGGGCCTACGAGCAGTACTTC	CASSPHKGAYEQYF
TRBJ2-1	TRBV20-1	few	TRBD1	TGCAGTGCTAGAGATCGGGACAGGGGGACCAATGAGCAGTTCTTC	CSARDRDRGTNEQFF
TRBJ2-3	TRBV7-9	.	TRBD1	TGTGCCAGCAGCGATAAGGGACAGAGCACAGATACGCAGTATTTT	CASSDKGQSTDTQYF
TRBJ2-2	TRBV5-1	.	.	TGCGCCAGCACGCAAGGAGAGGTAACGGGGGAGCTGTTTTTT	CASTQGEVTGELFF
TRBJ2-7	TRBV5-1	few	.	TGCGCCAGCAGCTTGGACAGCCATGGGTTCGAGCAGTACTTC	CASSLDSHGFEQYF
TRBJ2-2	TRBV9	.	TRBD1	TGTGCCAGCAGCGTCGTGACAGGGGACTCCGGGGAGCTGTTTTTT	CASSVVTGDSGELFF
TRBJ2-1	TRBV18	few	TRBD1	TGTGCCAGCTCACGACAGGGTCCCCCCAATGAGCAGTTCTTC	CASSRQGPPNEQFF
TRBJ1-5	TRBV29-1	few	.	TGCAGCGTAGCCGTGGACGGGAAAAATCAGCCCCAGCATTTT	CSVAVDGKNQPQHF
TRBJ2-2	TRBV7-3	once	.	TGTGCCAGCAGCCCAAGGGACGGGACCATGGCCGGGGAGCTGTTTTTT	CASSPRDGTMAGELFF
TRBJ2-2	TRBV7-2	.	.	TGTGCCAGCAGCCCGCGAGGTACTAGCTGGTCGAACACCGGGGAGCTGTTTTTT	CASSPRGTSWSNTGELFF
TRBJ2-1	TRBV7-3	few	TRBD2	TGTGCCAGCAGCGCACATAGCGGGGGAGCTTACAATGAGCAGTTCTTC	CASSAHSGGAYNEQFF
TRBJ1-5	TRBV9	.	.	TGTGCCAGCAGCGTAGGAACGGGCAGGAGATATCAGCCCCAGCATTTT	CASSVGTGRRYQPQHF
TRBJ2-2	TRBV5-4	few	.	TGTGCCAGCAGATACGACCAGAACACCGGGGAGCTGTTTTTT	CASRYDQNTGELFF
TRBJ2-1	TRBV5-1	many	.	TGCGCCAGCAGCTTGGTTGGAGGGGGGGCGCCCAATGAGCAGTTCTTC	CASSLVGGGAPNEQFF
TRBJ1-5	TRBV7-8	few	TRBD1	TGTGCCAGCAGCTCAGGGGGGATGTTTCAGCCCCAGCATTTT	CASSSGGMFQPQHF
TRBJ2-1	TRBV5-6	.	TRBD2	TGTGCCAGCAGCCCGGGACTAGCCTCCTACACTGAGCAGTTCTTC	CASSPGLASYTEQFF
TRBJ2-6	TRBV7-2	few	.	TGTGCCAGCAGCCAACGTTATGGGGCCAACGTCCTGACTTTC	CASSQRYGANVLTF
TRBJ2-3	TRBV7-3	.	.	TGTGCCAGCAGCTTCGGCGGGCTCGGAGATACGCAGTATTTT	CASSFGGLGDTQYF
TRBJ1-2	TRBV5-1	few	TRBD1	TGCGCCAGCAGCTTGGGGACAGGAGGAGGCGGCTACACCTTC	CASSLGTGGGGYTF